Below, one TCR beta chain is given with its context. The sample originates from a study of blood T cell repertoires in COVID-19. Sequencing used immunoSEQ multiplex PCR; TCRdb keeps in-frame clones, though not all of them. Of around 310,000 clones listed, just under 90% were seen once; the top ten hold more than 9%. V lost 6 bases and J lost 5; bases outside the gene matches: 13. This CDR3 has 16 residues. Germline V gene lookup returns CDR1 LNHDA and CDR2 SQIVND (reference sequence). The V and J genes are TRBV19 and TRBJ1-2, with TRBD1 identical over 9 bases. Sample: PBMCs or T cells enriched from blood (not recorded which). The receptor was derived from a woman in her thirties who had recovered from COVID-19. CDR3 region: CASRKGTGSPGYGYTF. The CDR3 region has the DNA TGTGCCAGTAGAAAGGGGACAGGGAGCCCTGGTTATGGCTACACCTTC.